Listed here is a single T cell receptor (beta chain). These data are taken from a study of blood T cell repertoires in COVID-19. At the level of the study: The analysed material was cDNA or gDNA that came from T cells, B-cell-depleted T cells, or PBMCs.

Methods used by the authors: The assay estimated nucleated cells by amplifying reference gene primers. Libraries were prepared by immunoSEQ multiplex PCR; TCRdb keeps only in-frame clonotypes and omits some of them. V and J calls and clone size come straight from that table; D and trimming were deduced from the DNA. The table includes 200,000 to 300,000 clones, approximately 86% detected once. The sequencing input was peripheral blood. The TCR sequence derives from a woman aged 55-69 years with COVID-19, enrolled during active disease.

The CDR3 reads CASSYRTGDSIQPQHF. The CDR3 DNA follows: TGTGCCAGCAGTTACAGGACAGGGGATTCGATTCAGCCCCAGCATTTT. This chain links TRBV6-6 with TRBJ1-5; TRBD1 aligns across 9 bases. Germline V gene data show CDR1 as MNHNY and CDR2 as SVGAGI (reference sequence). The CDR3 extends over 16 amino acids. V shed 2 bases and J 6 bases; nucleotides not matched to a gene: 8.